This TCR beta chain was identified during a study of response to subunit inactivated influenza vaccine. TCRdb recomputed calls from the RT-PCR reads with MiXCR, one row per CDR3 protein. The sample yields fewer than 600,000 distinct CDR3 sequences, around 7.7% seen once. V shed 3 bases, J shed 0 bases, and the junction held 8 bases outside the gene matches. The CDR3 has 18 amino acids. Germline-derived CDR1 and CDR2 are MNHNS and SASEGT. Comment on this clonotype: What it binds is not known.

Study-level results: Authors suggested seasonal influenza vaccinations each recruit few new T cells.

The sequence was collected from a man in his fifties or sixties who received an inactivated influenza vaccine. Sequenced here: PBMCs from blood, sampled around 2 years after vaccination. This rearrangement joins TRBV6-1 to TRBJ1-4, with TRBD1 matching over 9 bases. The CDR3 coding sequence is TGTGCCAGCAGTGAGCAACCGGGACAGGGCGCAACTAATGAAAAACTGTTTTTT. Translating it yields CASSEQPGQGATNEKLFF.